These 25 T cell receptor beta chains were sequenced from one sample in a study of human T cells and chemical hapten exposure. Time point: pre-sensitization, week 0. The treatment here: therapeutic diphenylcyclopropenone sensitization with weekly scalp DPC. TCRdb analysed the RACE reads with MiXCR anew, one entry per CDR3 protein. The table has about 98,000 distinct CDR3 sequences, 10% to 11% seen once. Sequencing was performed on whole blood, taken in connection with sensitization to the hapten diphenylcyclopropenone (DPC). These receptors originate from a woman aged 60-75 years with alopecia areata. Some clones in this sample may be carry-over from other donors' samples.

This clonotype was detected ten times or more. The rearrangement joins TRBV10-1 to TRBJ2-3; tentative D call: TRBD1 (5 bases). CDR1 WNHNN and CDR2 SYGVQD come from the germline V gene (reference sequence). The V and J ends lost 2 bases and 9 bases respectively, with 12 bases between them. The CDR3 totals 13 residues. Here the CDR3 DNA reads TGCGCCAGCAGTGAGAGTGGCAGGACAACGCAGTATTTT. Protein sequence: CASSESGRTTQYF.

V and J are TRBV5-1 and TRBJ2-2; 7 bases fit TRBD2. CDR3 length equals 15 residues. Per germline, CDR1 SGHRS and CDR2 YFSETQ. With V trimmed by 1 base and J by 7 bases, 7 bases remained unmatched. The CDR3 nucleotides read TGCGCCAGCAGCTTGTTCGCGGGGGAGGTCGGGGAGCTGTTTTTT. As protein: CASSLFAGEVGELFF.

In its sample, this clonotype was seen many times. The genes are TRBV6-1 and TRBJ1-2; a weak D match, TRBD1 (5 bases). This CDR3 is built from 13 residues. Per the germline V gene, CDR1 is MNHNS and CDR2 is SASEGT. Trimming cost V 5 bases and J 0 bases, with 7 bases left between them. CDR3 DNA sequence: TGTGCCAGCAGTCCGGGACCTAACTATGGCTACACCTTC. This codes for CASSPGPNYGYTF.

The rearrangement joins TRBV27 to TRBJ1-5; 9 bases agree with TRBD1. Germline trimming cut 5 bases from V and 0 bases from J; bases unmatched to any gene: 11. Germline CDR1 MNHEY, CDR2 SMNVEV (reference sequence). The CDR3 contains 18 residues. CDR3 sequence (DNA): TGTGCCAGCAGTCCAAGGGACAGGGCTTCCTATAGCAATCAGCCCCAGCATTTT. This encodes CASSPRDRASYSNQPQHF.

The chain combines TRBV12-3 or TRBV12-4 with TRBJ2-1, with 10 bases identical to TRBD2. CDR3 length equals 16 residues. V lost 3 bases, J lost 4 bases, and 6 bases stayed unmatched. The CDR3 sequence: CASSFPAGGRYNEQFF. The CDR3 nucleotides are TGTGCCAGCAGTTTTCCAGCGGGGGGGCGTTACAATGAGCAGTTCTTC.

This clonotype was observed many times. V usage is TRBV28 and J usage is TRBJ2-3, with 8 bases matching TRBD2. The CDR3 spans 17 residues. Germline V CDR1 and CDR2: MDHEN, SYDVKM. The junction had 13 bases not matched to a gene; V was cut back by 7 bases and J by 1 base. For the CDR3, the DNA is TGTGCCAGCATCTCGGCGGCAGCGGGGGCCCGCACAGATACGCAGTATTTT. Translated: CASISAAAGARTDTQYF.

This clonotype was counted at least ten times. This sequence joins TRBV5-1 and TRBJ1-1, with D uncertain. The V gene lost 0 bases and the J gene lost 1 base, with 10 bases spanning the gap. CDR1 is SGHRS, CDR2 YFSETQ, per germline. CDR3 length equals 15 residues. CDR3 sequence (DNA): TGCGCCAGCAGCTTGGGACCGGGGTCGAACACTGAAGCTTTCTTT. Its protein is CASSLGPGSNTEAFF. Complete variable domain (other parts from reference TRBV5-1 and TRBJ1-1): KAGVTQTPRYLIKTRGQQVTLSCSPISGHRSVSWYQQTPGQGLQFLFEYFSETQRNKGNFPGRFSGRQFSNSRSEMNVSTLELGDSALYLCASSLGPGSNTEAFFGQGTRLTVV.

The chain recombines TRBV18 with TRBJ2-1, with 7 positions matching TRBD2. With 0 bases clipped from V and 1 base from J, the junction kept 6 bases outside the gene matches. CDR1 is KGHSH, CDR2 LQKENI, per germline. The CDR3 extends over 17 amino acids. The CDR3 bases are TGTGCCAGCTCACCACCGTTGGTAGCGGGTTCCTACAATGAGCAGTTCTTC. Protein: CASSPPLVAGSYNEQFF.

This clonotype was recorded a few times. The rearrangement links TRBV30 to TRBJ1-2, with unresolved D. The CDR3 length is 13 residues. Germline V gene data show CDR1 as GTSNPN and CDR2 as SVGIG (reference sequence). The V end lost 0 bases, the J end lost 5 bases, and 10 bases lay between the germline ends. CDR3 nucleotides: TGTGCCTGGAGTGTCTCCTACGGGTATGGCTACACCTTC. Translated: CAWSVSYGYGYTF.

This clonotype was recorded at least ten times. V gene TRBV18 combines with J gene TRBJ2-1, with 10 bases identical to TRBD1. The length of the CDR3 is 16 residues. Germline CDR1 is KGHSH and CDR2 is LQKENI. Trimming took 2 bases from V and 7 from J; bases not matched to a gene: 8. The CDR3 is CASSPGQGVVLNEQFF. Written as DNA, the CDR3 is TGTGCCAGCTCACCAGGACAGGGGGTCGTGTTGAATGAGCAGTTCTTC.

This clonotype occurred many times. The rearrangement uses TRBV14 and TRBJ2-7; possibly TRBD1 for D (5 bases). Trimming took off 0 bases at V and 2 bases at J, with 14 bases between the two ends. The CDR3 has 16 residues. CDR1 is SGHDN and CDR2 is FVKESK in the germline V gene. CDR3 DNA sequence: TGTGCCAGCAGCCAAGAGGTGGGGCTGCCTACCTACGAGCAGTACTTC. This translates into CASSQEVGLPTYEQYF. The whole variable domain, remainder taken from reference TRBV14 and TRBJ2-7, is EAGVTQFPSHSVIEKGQTVTLRCDPISGHDNLYWYRRVMGKEIKFLLHFVKESKQDESGMPNNRFLAERTGGTYSTLKVQPAELEDSGVYFCASSQEVGLPTYEQYFGPGTRLTVT.

This clonotype was counted only a few times. This chain joins TRBV6-5 and TRBJ2-3; D remains ambiguous. V shed 6 bases and J shed 6 bases, with 16 bases lying between them. CDR1 is MNHEY and CDR2 is SVGAGI in the germline V gene. The CDR3 has 14 residues. Here the CDR3 reads CASSLDMGGDTQYF. CDR3 nucleotide sequence: TGTGCCAGCAGCCTGGATATGGGTGGGGATACGCAGTATTTT.

This clonotype was detected ten times or more. This likely comes from a read error, as the CDR3 has no conserved phenylalanine or tryptophan at its end. The limits of the CDR3 on the DNA are not certain, so only TCRdb's listed CDR3 is given. The rearrangement uses TRBV2 and TRBJ2-7; TRBD2, as called in the table, went unchecked against the DNA. The CDR3 adds up to 12 amino acids, both ends counted. Germline CDR1 SNHLY, CDR2 FYNNEI. CDR3 in amino acids: CASSLGTSGSSP.

This clonotype was picked up a small number of times. This chain links TRBV12-3 or TRBV12-4 with TRBJ2-7, with D perhaps matching TRBD1 or TRBD2 (5 bases each). The CDR3 has 12 residues. Trimming shortened V by 6 bases and J by 7 bases, and 13 bases separated the two germline ends. This CDR3 is CASSQGEREQYF. In DNA form, the CDR3 reads TGTGCCAGCAGCCAAGGGGAGCGGGAGCAGTACTTC.

This clonotype has only a few counts. The chain carries TRBV6-5 and TRBJ2-1, with 9 bases aligning to TRBD2. Germline V gene lookup returns CDR1 MNHEY and CDR2 SVGAGI. V lost 2 bases, J lost 6 bases, and 11 bases stayed unmatched. The CDR3 totals 17 residues. The DNA of the CDR3 is TGTGCCAGCAGTTACACCCCAGTGGGACTAGCCGGCAATGAGCAGTTCTTC. Protein sequence: CASSYTPVGLAGNEQFF.

The gene calls are TRBV4-1 and TRBJ2-7; D unresolved. This CDR3 is 16 amino acids long. Germline V lookup: CDR1 MGHRA, CDR2 YSYEKL. The germline V and J ends were trimmed by 0 bases and 0 bases, with 12 bases remaining between them. CDR3 protein: CASSQEQTLFSYEQYF. CDR3 nucleotides: TGCGCCAGCAGCCAAGAGCAGACACTCTTCTCCTACGAGCAGTACTTC.

This chain joins TRBV6-5 and TRBJ2-7; 7 nucleotides match TRBD1. The germline CDR1 and CDR2 sequences are MNHEY and SVGAGI. V trimming: 3 bases; J trimming: 4 bases; junction bases outside the gene matches: 12. There are 16 residues in the CDR3. The CDR3 sequence: CASSYGQASNGYEQYF. In DNA form, the CDR3 reads TGTGCCAGCAGTTATGGACAGGCCTCGAACGGATACGAGCAGTACTTC.

This clonotype has just a few counts. V and J are TRBV18 and TRBJ2-1; 13 nucleotides line up with TRBD2. CDR1 and CDR2 (germline): KGHSH, LQKENI. V trimming: 3 bases; J trimming: 10 bases; junction bases outside the gene matches: 15. The CDR3 covers 18 residues. CDR3 sequence: CASSPLAPLAGGPREQFF. The CDR3 DNA sequence: TGTGCCAGCTCACCTTTGGCCCCACTAGCGGGGGGGCCCCGCGAGCAGTTCTTC.

This clonotype was found many times. CDR3 DNA: TGCGCCAGCAGTGATACAGGCAGAAATGAGCAGTTCTTC. Amino acid sequence: CASSDTGRNEQFF. The V call is TRBV10-2, the J call TRBJ2-1, with a weak D call TRBD1 (5 bases). Trimming took 3 bases from V and 7 from J, leaving 10 bases between them. Germline values: CDR1 WSHSY, CDR2 SAAADI. The CDR3 length is 13 residues.

This clonotype showed up many times. The chain uses TRBV21-1 and TRBJ2-4; the table's D gene call, TRBD2, was not cross checked with the DNA. TRBV21-1 is described as a pseudogene. The CDR3 consists of 12 residues. CDR3 sequence reads: CASSKDRPSDAF. DNA of the CDR3: TGTGCCAGCAGCAAAGATCGACCCTCGGACGCCTTC.

This clonotype has more than one count but fewer than ten. V gene TRBV19 combines with J gene TRBJ2-1; TRBD1 might be the D (6 bases). Germline lookup yields CDR1 LNHDA and CDR2 SQIVND (reference sequence). This CDR3 region has 17 residues. Trimming stripped 5 bases from V and 3 bases from J, with 20 bases between. The CDR3 nucleotides are TGTGCCAGTAGTGAAGGCATCCGGGACACCATCTACAATGAGCAGTTCTTC. It specifies CASSEGIRDTIYNEQFF.

This clonotype was detected many times. The V and J genes are TRBV5-1 and TRBJ2-7, with D maybe TRBD2 (6 bases). The CDR3 consists of 14 residues. Per the germline V gene, CDR1 is SGHRS and CDR2 is YFSETQ. The V gene lost 0 bases and the J gene lost 4 bases, with 11 bases spanning the gap. The CDR3 DNA is TGCGCCAGCAGCTTGGCGGGGGTCACTTACGAGCAGTACTTC. Amino acids: CASSLAGVTYEQYF.

Many counts were recorded for this clonotype. This sequence joins TRBV10-3 and TRBJ2-7; 9 nucleotides match TRBD1. Germline V gene sequence: CDR1 ENHRY, CDR2 SYGVKD. The V segment lost 4 bases and the J segment 5 bases; nucleotides outside the gene matches: 6. The CDR3 runs 14 residues. CDR3 loop: CAISGTGQGNEQYF. The DNA of the CDR3 is TGTGCCATCAGTGGAACTGGACAGGGGAACGAGCAGTACTTC.

The rearrangement links TRBV5-6 to TRBJ2-3; D may match TRBD1 or TRBD2 (5 bases each). CDR3 length: 16 amino acids. Between the trimmed V and J ends, which lost 0 bases and 0 bases, there was a span of 11 bases. Germline CDR1 and CDR2: SGHDT and YYEEEE. CDR3 loop: CASSLAGGPSTDTQYF. The CDR3 DNA reads TGTGCCAGCAGCTTGGCTGGGGGTCCCAGCACAGATACGCAGTATTTT.

This clonotype was counted many times. V usage is TRBV29-1 and J usage is TRBJ1-1, with D unresolved. The germline gives CDR1 SQVTM, CDR2 ANQGSEA. This CDR3 spans 13 amino acids. Trimming left V 4 bases short and J 4 bases short, with 13 bases between. CDR3 in DNA: TGCAGCGTTGGGGCCCAGGAGGGCACTGAAGCTTTCTTT. Its translation is CSVGAQEGTEAFF.